The 14 T cell receptor beta chains reported below all come from one sample, sequenced in a study of long-term antiretroviral therapy in people with HIV. They ran version v3.0 of the immunoSEQ assay at survey level. Profiling relied on immunoSEQ multiplex PCR, and the TCRdb table lists in-frame clones only, not all of them. Of tens of thousands of clones in the sample, 80% to 85% are singletons; the top ten hold around a tenth. The sample in question was unsorted PBMCs, obtained 0.8 years before starting antiretroviral therapy. The origin of the receptors is a young man with HIV.

V usage is TRBV28 and J usage is TRBJ1-5; TRBD1 aligns across 9 bases. Per the germline V gene, CDR1 is MDHEN and CDR2 is SYDVKM. J gave up 6 bases and V 8 bases, and 8 bases lay outside the gene matches. This CDR3 spans 14 amino acids. CDR3 nucleotides: TGTGCCAGCTGGGGGGACAGGGTAAGTCAGCCCCAGCATTTT. As protein: CASWGDRVSQPQHF. The full variable domain, its missing parts supplied by reference TRBV28 and TRBJ1-5, is DVKVTQSSRYLVKRTGEKVFLECVQDMDHENMFWYRQDPGLGLRLIYFSYDVKMKEKGDIPEGYSVSREKKERFSLILESASTNQTSMYLCASWGDRVSQPQHFGDGTRLSIL.

A few counts support this clone. The chain is built from TRBV13 and TRBJ2-1; 9 bases agree with TRBD2. Germline loops: CDR1 PRHDT, CDR2 FYEKMQ (reference sequence). V shed 4 bases and J 0 bases; nucleotides not matched to a gene: 10. The CDR3 has 18 amino acids. CDR3 in DNA: TGTGCCAGCAGCTCCTTTGGTAGCGGGGGCCTCTCCTACAATGAGCAGTTCTTC. Translating gives CASSSFGSGGLSYNEQFF.

The rearrangement uses TRBV7-6 and TRBJ2-2, with 11 bases that match TRBD1. The CDR3 is made up of 18 amino acids. The trim removed 5 bases at V and 0 bases at J, leaving 8 bases unmatched. Germline lookup yields CDR1 SGHVS and CDR2 FNYEAQ. The CDR3, as DNA: TGTGCCAGCAGCCCGCGGACAGGGGGCCCGTCGAACACCGGGGAGCTGTTTTTT. It specifies CASSPRTGGPSNTGELFF.

The V call is TRBV7-9, the J call TRBJ2-7; D gene ambiguous. The germline V gene encodes CDR1 SEHNR and CDR2 FQNEAQ (reference sequence). The CDR3 covers 12 residues. The V and J ends lost 1 base and 3 bases respectively, with 4 bases between them. CDR3 DNA sequence: TGTGCCAGCAGCTTAGACATCTACGAGCAGTACTTC. Protein: CASSLDIYEQYF.

The gene calls are TRBV5-1 and TRBJ2-5; the match to TRBD1 covers 7 bases. The CDR3 length is 13 residues. CDR1 is SGHRS and CDR2 is YFSETQ in the germline V gene. Trimming removed 5 bases from V and 3 bases from J; junction bases left unmatched: 4. CDR3 protein: CASRSGTEETQYF. The DNA of the CDR3 is TGCGCCAGCAGGTCCGGGACAGAAGAGACCCAGTACTTC.

The rearrangement joins TRBV5-5 to TRBJ1-3; 7 bases align to TRBD1. The junction had 11 bases not matched to a gene; V was cut back by 1 base and J by 4 bases. This CDR3 has 17 amino acids. Germline CDR1 and CDR2: SGHKS and YYEKEE (reference sequence). The CDR3 sequence: CASSLRIGTARGNTIYF. The CDR3 coding sequence is TGTGCCAGCAGCTTGAGGATAGGGACAGCCCGGGGAAACACCATATATTTT.

The V and J genes are TRBV28 and TRBJ1-5; the D is unclear. Germline CDR1 MDHEN, CDR2 SYDVKM. CDR3 length equals 13 residues. Between the trimmed V and J ends, which lost 7 bases and 5 bases, there was a span of 12 bases. The CDR3 nucleotides read TGTGCCAGCACCCGCGGAGCGGATCAGCCCCAGCATTTT. Translating it yields CASTRGADQPQHF.

By share, this clone ranks as medium-sized. This rearrangement joins TRBV29-1 to TRBJ2-1, with a weak D call TRBD1 (6 bases). The V end lost 7 bases, the J end lost 5 bases, and 12 bases lay between the germline ends. The CDR3 loop spans 12 amino acids. Germline lookup yields CDR1 SQVTM and CDR2 ANQGSEA. The CDR3 spells CSGGQFNNEQFF. In DNA form, the CDR3 reads TGCAGCGGTGGACAGTTCAACAATGAGCAGTTCTTC.

CDR3 in DNA: TGTGCCAGCAGCCCCCCGGACGGACTCAGACAGTACTTC. Its translation: CASSPPDGLRQYF. V usage is TRBV11-3 and J usage is TRBJ2-7; D possibly corresponds to TRBD2 (5 bases). Deletions cut 5 bases from V and 10 bases from J, with 18 bases between. Germline V gene lookup returns CDR1 SGHNT and CDR2 YENEEA. The CDR3 totals 13 residues.

The chain carries TRBV5-1 and TRBJ1-1; TRBD1 agrees at 7 bases. The CDR3 runs to 14 residues. The germline CDR1 and CDR2 sequences are SGHRS and YFSETQ. The trim removed 1 base at V and 3 bases at J, leaving 3 bases unmatched. The CDR3 reads CASSLRGLDTEAFF. As DNA, the CDR3 is TGCGCCAGCAGCTTGAGGGGGCTTGACACTGAAGCTTTCTTT.

This chain uses TRBV19 with TRBJ1-6; TRBD1 matches 7 bases. V shed 6 bases, J shed 10 bases, and the junction held 6 bases outside the gene matches. The CDR3 runs to 13 residues. Germline CDR1 is LNHDA and CDR2 is SQIVND (reference sequence). The CDR3 here is CASRQGWGSPLHF. DNA of the CDR3: TGTGCCAGTAGACAGGGGTGGGGGTCACCCCTCCACTTT.

The chain couples TRBV9 to TRBJ2-7, with 7 bases identical to TRBD1. V trimming: 4 bases; J trimming: 0 bases; junction bases outside the gene matches: 10. Germline loops: CDR1 SGDLS, CDR2 YYNGEE. The CDR3 is 16 amino acids. The CDR3 is CASSPRPGQLSYEQYF. In DNA, the CDR3 is TGTGCCAGCAGCCCCCGACCGGGACAGCTCTCCTACGAGCAGTACTTC.

The chain links TRBV27 to TRBJ1-6; D ambiguous. The CDR3 is made up of 14 amino acids. Germline V CDR1 and CDR2: MNHEY, SMNVEV (reference sequence). Trimming pared 1 base from V and 6 bases from J, leaving 7 bases between. DNA for the CDR3: TGTGCCAGCAGTTTATGGAGGCTTAATTCACCCCTCCACTTT. It is translated as CASSLWRLNSPLHF.

V gene TRBV4-1 combines with J gene TRBJ2-7; tentatively, D is TRBD2 (6 bases). V was clipped by 3 bases and J by 2 bases, with 20 bases between them. The length of the CDR3 is 17 residues. Looked up from germline, CDR1 is MGHRA and CDR2 is YSYEKL. CDR3 amino acids: CASSHPGETYGAYEQYF. The CDR3 DNA follows: TGCGCCAGCAGCCACCCGGGAGAGACCTACGGGGCCTACGAGCAGTACTTC.